The 21 T cell receptor beta chains below were found in one sample sequenced in a study of pediatric ulcerative colitis. The method was immunoSEQ multiplex PCR; TCRdb's version includes in-frame clones alone and lacks a portion of them. The profile shows some 25,000 clones, approximately 71% of them singletons. Rectal tissue came from one to two pinch biopsies taken at colonoscopy. The sequencing sample was made of gut tissue. The receptors originated from a boy aged 5-17 years with severe ulcerative colitis.

The chain couples TRBV6-5 to TRBJ2-5; 11 bases map to TRBD2. Per the germline V gene, CDR1 is MNHEY and CDR2 is SVGAGI. The CDR3 covers 14 residues. The junction had 6 bases not matched to a gene; V was cut back by 6 bases and J by 6 bases. The CDR3 reads CASRSLAGDKTQYF. The DNA of the CDR3 is TGTGCCAGCAGATCACTAGCGGGAGATAAGACCCAGTACTTC.

This clone showed up just a few times. The chain is built from TRBV4-1 and TRBJ1-5, with TRBD1 matching over 10 bases. With V trimmed by 8 bases and J by 4 bases, 5 bases remained unmatched. Per germline, CDR1 MGHRA and CDR2 YSYEKL. The CDR3 contains 14 residues. CDR3: CASPDRGPNQPQHF. CDR3 sequence (DNA): TGCGCCAGCCCCGACAGGGGGCCTAATCAGCCCCAGCATTTT.

V usage is TRBV6-6 and J usage is TRBJ1-1, with D uncertain. This CDR3 is built from 14 residues. V dropped 0 bases and J dropped 3 bases, with 8 bases sitting between them. Per germline, CDR1 MNHNY and CDR2 SVGAGI (reference sequence). The chain's CDR3 is CASSYSDQYTEAFF. In nucleotides, the CDR3 is TGTGCCAGCAGTTACTCGGACCAATACACTGAAGCTTTCTTT.

The chain couples TRBV5-6 to TRBJ2-3, with TRBD2 as a possible D gene (5 bases). This CDR3 has 15 residues. Germline loops: CDR1 SGHDT, CDR2 YYEEEE. Trimming took 1 base from V and 1 from J, leaving 10 bases between them. CDR3: CASSLLALRTDTQYF. The CDR3 DNA reads TGTGCCAGCAGCTTGCTAGCACTTCGCACAGATACGCAGTATTTT. The full variable domain, completed using reference TRBV5-6 and TRBJ2-3, is DAGVTQSPTHLIKTRGQQVTLRCSPKSGHDTVSWYQQALGQGPQFIFQYYEEEERQRGNFPDRFSGHQFPNYSSELNVNALLLGDSALYLCASSLLALRTDTQYFGPGTRLTVL.

V and J are TRBV7-9 and TRBJ2-1, with 10 bases fitting TRBD2. The germline CDR1 and CDR2 sequences are SEHNR and FQNEAQ (reference sequence). The CDR3 extends over 17 amino acids. Germline trimming cut 6 bases from V and 6 bases from J; bases unmatched to any gene: 14. CDR3 coding DNA: TGTGCCAGCAGAACCTCCGGGACTAGCGCTTTCCTCAATGAGCAGTTCTTC. Translated: CASRTSGTSAFLNEQFF.

This clone was detected once. The rearrangement uses TRBV6-6 and TRBJ1-2; D may be TRBD1 (6 bases). Germline V lookup: CDR1 MNHNY, CDR2 SVGAGI (reference sequence). The length of the CDR3 is 14 residues. The V gene lost 6 bases and the J gene lost 8 bases, with 19 bases spanning the gap. CDR3 nucleotide sequence: TGTGCCAGCAGCCAACCGGGACAACCTAGGGGCTACACCTTC. Translation gives CASSQPGQPRGYTF.

The V and J genes are TRBV7-2 and TRBJ2-2; TRBD2 aligns across 10 bases. CDR3 length: 16 amino acids. Germline CDR1 SGHTA, CDR2 FQGNSA. The junction had 7 bases not matched to a gene; V was cut back by 5 bases and J by 4 bases. The CDR3 bases are TGTGCCAGCAGCCCCTTAGCGGGAGGCATCACCGGGGAGCTGTTTTTT. It yields the protein CASSPLAGGITGELFF. Together with reference TRBV7-2 and TRBJ2-2, the CDR3 gives the full variable domain: GAGVSQSPSNKVTEKGKDVELRCDPISGHTALYWYRQSLGQGLEFLIYFQGNSAPDKSGLPSDRFSAERTGGSVSTLTIQRTQQEDSAVYLCASSPLAGGITGELFFGEGSRLTVL.

About this clone: The DNA is omitted, as the CDR3 cannot be located on it reliably, and the CDR3 follows TCRdb's listing. The genes are TRBV11-3 and TRBJ2-1. The CDR3 is 17 residues long, counting both termini. The germline V gene has CDR1 SGHNT and CDR2 YENEEA. The CDR3 is CASSPLWEIGPFNEQFF.

The chain carries TRBV28 and TRBJ2-7; D remains ambiguous. Trimming took 6 bases from V and 5 from J, leaving 8 bases between them. Germline lookup yields CDR1 MDHEN and CDR2 SYDVKM. There are 11 residues in the CDR3. CDR3 loop: CASSHFNEQYF. DNA of the CDR3: TGTGCCAGCAGCCACTTTAACGAGCAGTACTTC.

The CDR3 DNA is TGTGCCAGCAGATTACAAGAGACCCAGTACTTC. Protein product: CASRLQETQYF. The chain links TRBV11-3 to TRBJ2-5; no definite D call. V was pared by 6 bases and J by 2 bases, with 4 bases between. CDR1 SGHNT and CDR2 YENEEA come from the germline V gene. The CDR3 has 11 amino acids.

The V gene is TRBV27, the J gene TRBJ2-7; 7 nucleotides match TRBD2. The J segment lost 6 bases and the V segment lost 0 bases, leaving 14 bases of the junction unmatched. Germline V gene lookup returns CDR1 MNHEY and CDR2 SMNVEV (reference sequence). The CDR3 has 17 amino acids. CDR3 loop: CASSLSLELAGVGEQYF. The CDR3 coding sequence is TGTGCCAGCAGTTTATCGCTCGAGTTGGCGGGAGTGGGCGAGCAGTACTTC.

V gene TRBV29-1 combines with J gene TRBJ2-7; no clear D gene. V was shortened by 4 bases and J by 3 bases, with 10 bases between the two germline ends. This CDR3 contains 12 residues. Germline-derived CDR1 and CDR2 are SQVTM and ANQGSEA. The CDR3 protein is CSVGYTVYEQYF. The CDR3, as DNA: TGCAGCGTTGGCTATACGGTCTACGAGCAGTACTTC.

The chain combines TRBV27 with TRBJ2-3, with 11 bases fitting TRBD2. V lost 5 bases and J lost 2; bases outside the gene matches: 6. From germline, CDR1 is MNHEY and CDR2 SMNVEV (reference sequence). This CDR3 comprises 16 residues. CDR3 nucleotides: TGTGCCAGCAGTCGTACTAGCGGGGGCGACACAGATACGCAGTATTTT. It encodes CASSRTSGGDTDTQYF.

The chain has TRBV6-4 and TRBJ2-3; D ambiguous. This CDR3 spans 16 amino acids. Germline CDR1 is MRHNA and CDR2 is SNTAGT. V was shortened by 4 bases and J by 3 bases, with 17 bases between the two germline ends. CDR3 sequence reads: CASSGLETVGTDTQYF. As DNA, the CDR3 is TGTGCCAGCAGTGGGCTCGAGACTGTGGGTACAGATACGCAGTATTTT.

The chain has TRBV5-6 and TRBJ1-2; perhaps TRBD1 as D (6 bases). In germline, CDR1 is SGHDT, CDR2 YYEEEE. This CDR3 contains 15 residues. V was clipped by 5 bases and J by 7 bases, with 21 bases between them. CDR3 sequence: CASSYGTPGGAGYTF. The CDR3 bases are TGTGCCAGCAGTTACGGGACCCCGGGGGGGGCTGGCTACACCTTC. The full variable domain, completed using reference TRBV5-6 and TRBJ1-2, is DAGVTQSPTHLIKTRGQQVTLRCSPKSGHDTVSWYQQALGQGPQFIFQYYEEEERQRGNFPDRFSGHQFPNYSSELNVNALLLGDSALYLCASSYGTPGGAGYTFGSGTRLTVV.

The V and J genes are TRBV7-2 and TRBJ2-5; 10 nucleotides line up with TRBD2. From germline, CDR1 is SGHTA and CDR2 FQGNSA. The CDR3 is 15 amino acids. J was trimmed by 0 bases and V by 7 bases; bases with no gene match: 5. CDR3 sequence (DNA): TGTGCCAGCACCTGGACTAGCGGCAACCAAGAGACCCAGTACTTC. The encoded protein is CASTWTSGNQETQYF.

The chain is built from TRBV7-2 and TRBJ2-7, with D possibly matching TRBD2 (5 bases). The CDR3 runs 14 residues. Looked up from germline, CDR1 is SGHTA and CDR2 is FQGNSA. The V end was cut by 1 base, the J end by 1 base, with 8 bases between. CDR3 loop: CASSLDGGSYEQYF. The DNA of the CDR3 is TGTGCCAGCAGCTTAGATGGCGGGTCCTACGAGCAGTACTTC.

The genes are TRBV7-2 and TRBJ2-1, with D perhaps assigned TRBD1 or TRBD2 (6 bases each). This CDR3 has 15 residues. Trimming removed 2 bases from V and 8 bases from J, with 16 bases in between. Germline CDR1 SGHTA, CDR2 FQGNSA. CDR3 nucleotides: TGTGCCAGCAGCTTATGGAGGGGGGATAGGGATGAGCAGTTCTTC. Translated, it gives CASSLWRGDRDEQFF.

This rearrangement joins TRBV4-3 to TRBJ2-1, with 10 bases matching TRBD2. CDR1 and CDR2 from the germline V gene are LGHNA and YSLEER. The CDR3 is 12 amino acids. After removal of 4 bases from V and 9 bases from J, the junction contained 0 bases not matched to a gene. CDR3 sequence: CASSRLAGEQFF. DNA for the CDR3: TGCGCCAGCAGCCGACTAGCGGGTGAGCAGTTCTTC.

This clone was detected only a few times. This chain links TRBV4-2 with TRBJ2-1, with 9 bases identical to TRBD2. The CDR3 extends over 16 amino acids. The germline CDR1 and CDR2 sequences are LGHNA and YNFKEQ. V trimming: 4 bases; J trimming: 6 bases; junction bases outside the gene matches: 10. CDR3 amino acids: CASSRKAGGGGNEQFF. The CDR3 region has the DNA TGTGCCAGCAGCCGGAAAGCGGGAGGAGGGGGCAATGAGCAGTTCTTC.

This chain uses TRBV4-3 with TRBJ2-7, with 12 nucleotides matching TRBD1. The germline V gene encodes CDR1 LGHNA and CDR2 YSLEER. The CDR3 covers 16 residues. V trimming: 1 base; J trimming: 5 bases; junction bases outside the gene matches: 6. This CDR3 is CASSQASGTGGHEQYF. CDR3 DNA: TGCGCCAGCAGCCAAGCCTCCGGGACAGGGGGCCACGAGCAGTACTTC.